The T cell receptor (beta chain) under discussion was sequenced for a study of blood T cell repertoires in COVID-19. Study overall: There were acute and convalescent COVID-19 samples, and they came from the United States, Italy and Spain. T cells, B-cell-depleted T cells, or PBMCs provided the cDNA or gDNA that served as material.

Profiling relied on immunoSEQ multiplex PCR, and the TCRdb table lists in-frame clones only, not all of them. The data hold about 430,000 clones, with roughly 89% observed a single time. Germline V CDR1 and CDR2: SGHNT, YYREEE (reference sequence). The V segment lost 4 bases and the J segment 7 bases; nucleotides outside the gene matches: 15. The CDR3 has 17 amino acids. V is TRBV5-4 and J is TRBJ2-1; TRBD2 aligns across 9 bases. The receptor was isolated from a man aged 18 to 35 with COVID-19, enrolled during active disease. Sequencing was done on a sample of peripheral blood. For the CDR3, the DNA is TGTGCCAGCAGCCCCCGGTTAGCGGGAGAGATGAGGAATGAGCAGTTCTTC. Its translation: CASSPRLAGEMRNEQFF.